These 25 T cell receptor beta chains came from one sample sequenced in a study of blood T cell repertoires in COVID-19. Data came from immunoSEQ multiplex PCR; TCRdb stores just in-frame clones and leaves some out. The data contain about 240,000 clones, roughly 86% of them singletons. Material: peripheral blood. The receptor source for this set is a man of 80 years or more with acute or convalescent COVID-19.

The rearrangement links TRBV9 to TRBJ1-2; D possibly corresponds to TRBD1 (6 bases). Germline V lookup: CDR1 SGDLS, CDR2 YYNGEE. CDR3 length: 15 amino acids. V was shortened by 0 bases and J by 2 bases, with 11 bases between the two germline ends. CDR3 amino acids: CASSVDWGGNYGYTF. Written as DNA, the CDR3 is TGTGCCAGCAGCGTAGATTGGGGGGGCAACTATGGCTACACCTTC.

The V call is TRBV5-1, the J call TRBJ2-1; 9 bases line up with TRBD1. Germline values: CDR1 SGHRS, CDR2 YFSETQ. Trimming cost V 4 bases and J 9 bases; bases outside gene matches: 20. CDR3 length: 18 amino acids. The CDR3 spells CASSRSTGGGSAISEQFF. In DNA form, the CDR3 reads TGCGCCAGCAGCCGCTCGACAGGGGGTGGTAGCGCTATATCTGAGCAGTTCTTC. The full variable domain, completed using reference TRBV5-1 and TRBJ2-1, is KAGVTQTPRYLIKTRGQQVTLSCSPISGHRSVSWYQQTPGQGLQFLFEYFSETQRNKGNFPGRFSGRQFSNSRSEMNVSTLELGDSALYLCASSRSTGGGSAISEQFFGPGTRLTVL.

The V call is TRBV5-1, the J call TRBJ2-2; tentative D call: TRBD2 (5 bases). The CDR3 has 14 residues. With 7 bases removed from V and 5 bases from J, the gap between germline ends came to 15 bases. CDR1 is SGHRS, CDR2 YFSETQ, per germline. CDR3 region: CASRPGIQTGELFF. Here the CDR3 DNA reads TGCGCCAGCCGCCCGGGGATTCAAACCGGGGAGCTGTTTTTT.

CDR3 sequence: CSAQRGQGERGYTF. The CDR3, as DNA: TGCAGCGCCCAACGGGGGCAGGGGGAACGTGGCTACACCTTC. V and J are TRBV29-1 and TRBJ1-2, with 7 bases matching TRBD1. CDR1 and CDR2 (germline): SQVTM, ANQGSEA. The CDR3 extends over 14 amino acids. J gave up 7 bases and V 7 bases, and 15 bases lay outside the gene matches.

CDR3 coding DNA: TGTGCCAGCAGCCGCGGACAGGGGAAAGCTTTCTTT. This encodes CASSRGQGKAFF. The chain has TRBV28 and TRBJ1-1; 9 bases agree with TRBD1. The CDR3 totals 12 residues. Per germline, CDR1 MDHEN and CDR2 SYDVKM. V trimming: 6 bases; J trimming: 9 bases; junction bases outside the gene matches: 5.

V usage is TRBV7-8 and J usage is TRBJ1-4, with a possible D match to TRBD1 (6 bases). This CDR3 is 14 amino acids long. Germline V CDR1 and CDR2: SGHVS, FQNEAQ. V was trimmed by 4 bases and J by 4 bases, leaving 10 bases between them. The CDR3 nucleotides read TGTGCCAGCAGCTCACAGGGCAATAATGAAAAACTGTTTTTT. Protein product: CASSSQGNNEKLFF.

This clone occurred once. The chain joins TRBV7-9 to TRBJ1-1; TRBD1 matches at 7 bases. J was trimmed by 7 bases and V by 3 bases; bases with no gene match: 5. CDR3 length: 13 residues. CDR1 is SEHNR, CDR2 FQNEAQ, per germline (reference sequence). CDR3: CASSLGQSGEAFF. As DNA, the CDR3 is TGTGCCAGCAGCTTGGGACAGAGTGGTGAAGCTTTCTTT.

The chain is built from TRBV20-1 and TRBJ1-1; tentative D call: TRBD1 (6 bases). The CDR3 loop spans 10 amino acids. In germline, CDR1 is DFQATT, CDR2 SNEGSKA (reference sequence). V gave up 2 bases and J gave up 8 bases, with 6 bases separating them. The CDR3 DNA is TGCAGTGCTAGAAGGGGGGAAGCTTTCTTT. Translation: CSARRGEAFF.

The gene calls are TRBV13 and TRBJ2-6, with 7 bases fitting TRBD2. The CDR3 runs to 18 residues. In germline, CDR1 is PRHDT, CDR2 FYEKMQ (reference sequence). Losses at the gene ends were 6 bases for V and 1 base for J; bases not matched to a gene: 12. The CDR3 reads CASSSLRLGGSGANVLTF. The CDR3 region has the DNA TGTGCCAGCAGTTCTTTACGACTCGGGGGGTCTGGGGCCAACGTCCTGACTTTC.

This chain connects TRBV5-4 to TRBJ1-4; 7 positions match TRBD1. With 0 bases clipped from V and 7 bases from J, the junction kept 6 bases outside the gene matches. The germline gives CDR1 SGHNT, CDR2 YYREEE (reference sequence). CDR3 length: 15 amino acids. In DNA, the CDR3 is TGTGCCAGCAGCTTGGCCGGAGGGGGCGGTGAAAAACTGTTTTTT. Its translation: CASSLAGGGGEKLFF.

Here the CDR3 reads CASSNPGQTMNTEAFF. The CDR3 nucleotides are TGTGCCAGTAGTAACCCGGGACAGACTATGAACACTGAAGCTTTCTTT. The chain uses TRBV19 and TRBJ1-1, with 7 bases identical to TRBD1. J lost 0 bases, V lost 4 bases, and 8 bases had no gene match. The CDR3 length is 16 residues. CDR1 LNHDA and CDR2 SQIVND come from the germline V gene (reference sequence). Variable domain in full (rest from reference TRBV19 and TRBJ1-1): DGGITQSPKYLFRKEGQNVTLSCEQNLNHDAMYWYRQDPGQGLRLIYYSQIVNDFQKGDIAEGYSVSREKKESFPLTVTSAQKNPTAFYLCASSNPGQTMNTEAFFGQGTRLTVV.

CDR3 DNA: TGCGCCAGCAGCTTGGGACAGGGAGGTGGTGAGCAGTACTTC. Translating gives CASSLGQGGGEQYF. The chain has TRBV5-1 and TRBJ2-7; perhaps TRBD1 as D (7 bases). V lost 0 bases to trimming and J lost 7 bases, with 14 bases between them. Germline-derived CDR1 and CDR2 are SGHRS and YFSETQ. The CDR3 runs 14 residues.

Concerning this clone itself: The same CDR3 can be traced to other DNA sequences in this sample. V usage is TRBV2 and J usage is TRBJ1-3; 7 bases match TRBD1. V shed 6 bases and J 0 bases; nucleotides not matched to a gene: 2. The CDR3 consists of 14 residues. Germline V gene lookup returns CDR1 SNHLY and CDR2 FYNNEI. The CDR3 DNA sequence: TGTGCCAGCAGAGGGACAGACTCTGGAAACACCATATATTTT. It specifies CASRGTDSGNTIYF.

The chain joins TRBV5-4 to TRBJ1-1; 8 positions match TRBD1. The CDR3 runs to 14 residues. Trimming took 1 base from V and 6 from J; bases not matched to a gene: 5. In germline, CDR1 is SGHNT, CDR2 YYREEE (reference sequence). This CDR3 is CASSLPQGAPEAFF. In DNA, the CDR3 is TGTGCCAGCAGCTTGCCCCAGGGGGCCCCTGAAGCTTTCTTT. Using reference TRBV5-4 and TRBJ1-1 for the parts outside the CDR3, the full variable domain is ETGVTQSPTHLIKTRGQQVTLRCSSQSGHNTVSWYQQALGQGPQFIFQYYREEENGRGNFPPRFSGLQFPNYSSELNVNALELDDSALYLCASSLPQGAPEAFFGQGTRLTVV.

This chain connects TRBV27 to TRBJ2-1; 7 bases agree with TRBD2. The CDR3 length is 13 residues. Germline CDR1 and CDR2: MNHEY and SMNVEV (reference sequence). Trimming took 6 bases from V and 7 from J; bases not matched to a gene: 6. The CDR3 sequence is CASRGRGKNEQFF. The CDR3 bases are TGTGCCAGCAGGGGGAGGGGCAAAAATGAGCAGTTCTTC.

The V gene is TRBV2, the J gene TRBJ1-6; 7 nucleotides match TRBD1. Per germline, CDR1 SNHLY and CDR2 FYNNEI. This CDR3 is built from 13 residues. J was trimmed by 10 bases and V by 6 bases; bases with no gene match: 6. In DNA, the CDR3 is TGTGCCAGCAGAGAGGGGGCGGGGTCACCCCTCCACTTT. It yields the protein CASREGAGSPLHF.

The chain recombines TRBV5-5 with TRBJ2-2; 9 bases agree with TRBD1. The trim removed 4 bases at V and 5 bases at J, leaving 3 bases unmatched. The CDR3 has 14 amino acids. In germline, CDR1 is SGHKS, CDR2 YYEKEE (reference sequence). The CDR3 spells CASSRGTGTGELFF. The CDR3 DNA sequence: TGTGCCAGCAGCCGGGGGACAGGGACCGGGGAGCTGTTTTTT.

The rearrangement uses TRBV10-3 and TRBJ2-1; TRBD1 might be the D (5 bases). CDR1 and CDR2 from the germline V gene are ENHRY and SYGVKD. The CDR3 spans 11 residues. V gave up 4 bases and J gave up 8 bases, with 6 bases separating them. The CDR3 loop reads CAISAGYEQFF. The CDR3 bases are TGTGCCATCAGTGCAGGGTATGAGCAGTTCTTC.

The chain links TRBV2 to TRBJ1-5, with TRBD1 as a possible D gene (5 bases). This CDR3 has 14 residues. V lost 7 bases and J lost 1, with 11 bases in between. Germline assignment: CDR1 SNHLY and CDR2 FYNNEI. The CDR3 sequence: CASTAGGSNQPQHF. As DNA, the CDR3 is TGTGCCAGCACCGCGGGGGGGAGCAATCAGCCCCAGCATTTT.

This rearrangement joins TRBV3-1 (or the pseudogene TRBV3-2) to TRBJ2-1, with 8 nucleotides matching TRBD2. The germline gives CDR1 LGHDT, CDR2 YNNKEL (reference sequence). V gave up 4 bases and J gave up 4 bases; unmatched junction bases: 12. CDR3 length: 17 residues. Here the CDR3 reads CASSPRIAGLTYNEQFF. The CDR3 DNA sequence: TGTGCCAGCAGCCCCCGGATAGCGGGACTAACATACAATGAGCAGTTCTTC.

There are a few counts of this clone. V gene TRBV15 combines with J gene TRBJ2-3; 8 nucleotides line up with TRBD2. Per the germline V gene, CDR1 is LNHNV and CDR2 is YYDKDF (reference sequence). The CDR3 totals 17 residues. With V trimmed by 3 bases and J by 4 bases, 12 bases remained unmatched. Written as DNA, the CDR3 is TGTGCCACCAGCAGGAACACCGGGACTAGTATGGCAGATACGCAGTATTTT. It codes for CATSRNTGTSMADTQYF.

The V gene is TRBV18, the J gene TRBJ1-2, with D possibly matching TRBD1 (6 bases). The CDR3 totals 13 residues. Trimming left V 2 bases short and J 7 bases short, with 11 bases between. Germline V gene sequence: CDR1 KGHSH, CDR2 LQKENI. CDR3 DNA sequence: TGTGCCAGCTCACCATCAGGGGACCGTGGCTACACCTTC. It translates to CASSPSGDRGYTF.

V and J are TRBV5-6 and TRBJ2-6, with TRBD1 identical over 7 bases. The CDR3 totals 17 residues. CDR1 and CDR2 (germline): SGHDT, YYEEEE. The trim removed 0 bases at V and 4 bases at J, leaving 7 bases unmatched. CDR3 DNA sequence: TGTGCCAGCAGCTTGGAACAGGGGTTGCCCGGGGCCAACGTCCTGACTTTC. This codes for CASSLEQGLPGANVLTF.

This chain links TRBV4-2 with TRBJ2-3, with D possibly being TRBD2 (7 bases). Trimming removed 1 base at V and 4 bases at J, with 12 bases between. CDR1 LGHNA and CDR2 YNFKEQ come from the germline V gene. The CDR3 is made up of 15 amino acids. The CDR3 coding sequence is TGTGCCAGCAGCCAAGGGGGGGGCTCCTCAGATACGCAGTATTTT. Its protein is CASSQGGGSSDTQYF.

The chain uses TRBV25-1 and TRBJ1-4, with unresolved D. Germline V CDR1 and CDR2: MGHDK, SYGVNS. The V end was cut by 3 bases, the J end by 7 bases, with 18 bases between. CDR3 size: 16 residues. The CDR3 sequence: CASSDIGAGMGEKLFF. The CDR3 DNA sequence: TGTGCCAGCAGTGATATCGGTGCGGGGATGGGTGAAAAACTGTTTTTT.